A single sample is the source of the 4 T cell receptor beta chains below, sequenced in a study of cytomegalovirus exposure and HLA in healthy donors. Primers for the PCR totalled 60 Vbeta and 13 Jbeta. The protocol was immunoSEQ multiplex PCR, while the TCRdb copy is restricted to in-frame clones and leaves out a portion. The sample gives about 67,000 clones, 65% to 70% of which show up once; approximately 2% is in the top ten. Sequencing was performed on PBMCs. These receptors were taken from a woman aged 30 to 39 in good health and CMV-seronegative.

This clone was counted at least ten times. The V call is TRBV5-5, the J call TRBJ1-1; D gene ambiguous. Germline loops: CDR1 SGHKS, CDR2 YYEKEE (reference sequence). This CDR3 has 14 residues. Trimming shortened V by 1 base and J by 3 bases, and 10 bases separated the two germline ends. The CDR3, as DNA: TGTGCCAGCAGCTTGTTACTGTCCTACACTGAAGCTTTCTTT. As protein: CASSLLLSYTEAFF.

This clone was detected only once. The CDR3: CASSLYGQGYTGELFF. The CDR3 DNA is TGTGCCAGCAGTTTATATGGACAGGGATACACCGGGGAGCTGTTTTTT. This sequence joins TRBV28 and TRBJ2-2; TRBD1 matches at 8 bases. V dropped 1 base and J dropped 3; count of bases not matched to a gene: 4. The germline V gene has CDR1 MDHEN and CDR2 SYDVKM. The CDR3 consists of 16 residues.

The chain employs TRBV18 and TRBJ2-5, with a weak D call TRBD1 (5 bases). Deletions cut 2 bases from V and 2 bases from J, with 9 bases between. The V gene's germline CDR1 is KGHSH and CDR2 LQKENI. The length of the CDR3 is 14 residues. The CDR3 region is CASSPSGPQETQYF. In nucleotides, the CDR3 is TGTGCCAGCTCACCATCAGGGCCTCAAGAGACCCAGTACTTC.

The rearrangement joins TRBV7-2 to TRBJ2-3, with a tentative D call TRBD2 (6 bases). The germline gives CDR1 SGHTA, CDR2 FQGNSA. The CDR3 loop spans 15 amino acids. The V and J ends lost 1 base and 4 bases respectively, with 12 bases between them. For the CDR3, the DNA is TGTGCCAGCAGCTTAGGGGCGGGGCCGGCAGATACGCAGTATTTT. This gives the protein CASSLGAGPADTQYF.